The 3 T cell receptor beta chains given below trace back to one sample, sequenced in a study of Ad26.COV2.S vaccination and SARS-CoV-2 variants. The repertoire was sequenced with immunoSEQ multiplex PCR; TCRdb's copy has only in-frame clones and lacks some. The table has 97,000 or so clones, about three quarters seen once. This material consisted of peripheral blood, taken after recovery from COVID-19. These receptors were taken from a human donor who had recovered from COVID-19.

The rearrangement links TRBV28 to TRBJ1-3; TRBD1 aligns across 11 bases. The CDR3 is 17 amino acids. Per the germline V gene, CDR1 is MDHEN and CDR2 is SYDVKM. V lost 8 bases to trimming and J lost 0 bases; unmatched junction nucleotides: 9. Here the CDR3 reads CASGSGTGGSSGNTIYF. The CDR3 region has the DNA TGTGCCAGCGGGTCCGGGACAGGGGGTTCCTCTGGAAACACCATATATTTT.

CDR3 in amino acids: CASSQTGTQPQHF. Written as DNA, the CDR3 is TGTGCCAGCAGCCAAACAGGGACGCAGCCCCAGCATTTT. This sequence joins TRBV3-1 (or the pseudogene TRBV3-2) and TRBJ1-5; perhaps TRBD1 as D (6 bases). Germline lookup yields CDR1 LGHDT and CDR2 YNNKEL (reference sequence). The V and J ends lost 2 bases and 7 bases respectively, with 9 bases between them. This CDR3 spans 13 amino acids.

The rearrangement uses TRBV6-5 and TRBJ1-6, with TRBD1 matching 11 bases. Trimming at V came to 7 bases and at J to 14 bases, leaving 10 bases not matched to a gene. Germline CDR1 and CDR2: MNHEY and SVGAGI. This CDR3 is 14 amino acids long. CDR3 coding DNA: TGTGCCAGCAACCCCGGGACAGGGGGAGGAACCCTCCACTTT. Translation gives CASNPGTGGGTLHF.